Included here is one T cell receptor (beta chain) sequence, with context. The antigen remains undetermined. This sample includes further DNA sequences coding for the same CDR3. Germline values: CDR1 MNHEY, CDR2 SVGAGI. The ends were cut back, 5 bases at V and 5 bases at J, with 12 bases in the middle. The CDR3 spans 13 residues. The sample belongs to a study of shared clonotypes between healthy human individuals. Study observations and caveats: Rarefaction demonstrated incomplete sorted-subset sequencing despite large depth. Several donors shared approximately 5% of their naive CD4 clonotypes.

Only Caucasian adults living in Nashville, Tennessee made up the donor group. The authors' processing: Junction-only immunoSEQ sequences carried no quality scores, so filtering differed. Assay used: immunoSEQ multiplex PCR; TCRdb lists only in-frame clones, some missing. V and J calls and clone size are copied from that table; D and trimming were computed from the DNA. The repertoire holds 2 million to 3 million clones, just over 90% seen once, with about 0.13% in the top ten. This rearrangement joins TRBV6-5 to TRBJ2-5; D might be TRBD1 or TRBD2, each matching 6 bases. The source material was naive CD4+ T cells sorted from blood. Subset given: CD45RA+ positively selected. This clonotype originated in a man aged 18 to 30 in good health. The chain's CDR3 is CASSRQGRETQYF. CDR3 DNA: TGTGCCAGCAGTCGCCAGGGGAGGGAGACCCAGTACTTC.